These T cell receptor beta chains were read from a single sample in a study of T cells after posttransplantation cyclophosphamide. Assay: immunoSEQ multiplex PCR; the TCRdb copy retains only in-frame clones and omits some. This sample carries more than 5,500 clones, nearly 98% of them seen once, and the ten largest clones take 0.65% to 1%. Sequencing input: memory CD4+ T cells sorted from PBMCs. Source of these receptors: a middle-aged man in good health, CMV-negative, and a related stem cell transplant donor. The CDR3 runs from the conserved cysteine through the conserved F or W. The order of the fields is V gene, J gene, D gene, clone size, CDR3 protein, CDR3 DNA. A D gene is named only where the DNA matches it firmly. Not every row has a clone size; where given, it reads once, few, many or a size class.

V: TRBV10-1; J: TRBJ2-3; D: .; size: .; CDR3: CASSAQGSTDTQYF; DNA: TGCGCCAGCAGTGCTCAGGGTAGCACAGATACGCAGTATTTT
V: TRBV12-5; J: TRBJ2-1; D: TRBD1; size: once; CDR3: CASGRGTGDGGQFF; DNA: TGTGCTAGTGGCAGAGGGACAGGGGATGGCGGGCAGTTCTTC
V: TRBV29-1; J: TRBJ2-5; D: TRBD2; size: .; CDR3: CSVPREGQTQYF; DNA: TGCAGCGTTCCACGGGAGGGTCAGACCCAGTACTTC
V: TRBV15; J: TRBJ1-4; D: .; size: once; CDR3: CATSKGGTGEKLFF; DNA: TGTGCCACCAGCAAAGGCGGGACCGGGGAAAAACTGTTTTTT
V: TRBV7-2; J: TRBJ1-2; D: TRBD1; size: .; CDR3: CASSFQPTGDGGYTF; DNA: TGTGCCAGCAGCTTCCAACCGACAGGGGACGGTGGCTACACCTTC
V: TRBV7-8; J: TRBJ1-2; D: .; size: .; CDR3: CASSLVVREGGYTF; DNA: TGTGCCAGCAGCTTAGTCGTCAGGGAGGGTGGCTACACCTTC
V: TRBV4-2; J: TRBJ1-2; D: TRBD1; size: .; CDR3: CASSTGQAGYGYTF; DNA: TGTGCCAGCAGCACAGGACAGGCGGGGTATGGCTACACCTTC
V: TRBV5-1; J: TRBJ1-3; D: TRBD1; size: .; CDR3: CASSSGQGGSSGNTIYF; DNA: TGCGCCAGCAGCTCGGGACAGGGAGGATCCTCTGGAAACACCATATATTTT
V: TRBV29-1; J: TRBJ2-5; D: .; size: once; CDR3: CSLRSGQETQYF; DNA: TGCAGCTTACGAAGCGGGCAAGAGACCCAGTACTTC
V: TRBV7-9; J: TRBJ1-3; D: .; size: .; CDR3: CASSSRTGGNTIYF; DNA: TGTGCCAGCAGCTCTCGGACTGGAGGAAACACCATATATTTT
V: TRBV18; J: TRBJ2-7; D: TRBD2; size: .; CDR3: CASSREVGLAGPIYEQYF; DNA: TGTGCCAGCTCACGAGAGGTGGGACTAGCGGGACCAATCTACGAGCAGTACTTC
V: TRBV4-2; J: TRBJ1-2; D: .; size: .; CDR3: CASSTMDRRTDGYTF; DNA: TGTGCCAGCAGCACCATGGACAGAAGGACGGATGGCTACACCTTC
V: TRBV29-1; J: TRBJ2-3; D: .; size: once; CDR3: CSVVGSLSTDTQYF; DNA: TGCAGCGTTGTGGGTAGCCTTAGCACAGATACGCAGTATTTT
V: TRBV4-2; J: TRBJ2-2; D: .; size: .; CDR3: CASSQDQASEHRELFF; DNA: TGTGCCAGCAGCCAAGACCAGGCTAGCGAGCACCGGGAGCTGTTTTTT
V: TRBV5-1; J: TRBJ2-3; D: TRBD1; size: .; CDR3: CASKDRGSTDTQYF; DNA: TGCGCCAGCAAGGACAGGGGCAGCACAGATACGCAGTATTTT
V: TRBV18; J: TRBJ2-3; D: TRBD2; size: .; CDR3: CASSPGLAGEWGTDTQYF; DNA: TGTGCCAGCTCACCAGGGCTAGCGGGAGAATGGGGCACAGATACGCAGTATTTT
V: TRBV6-6; J: TRBJ2-7; D: TRBD1; size: .; CDR3: CASSYEDRGPYEQYF; DNA: TGTGCCAGCAGTTACGAGGACAGGGGGCCCTACGAGCAGTACTTC
V: TRBV9; J: TRBJ2-7; D: TRBD2; size: .; CDR3: CASSSGRASYEQYF; DNA: TGTGCCAGCAGTAGCGGGAGGGCCTCTTACGAGCAGTACTTC
V: TRBV15; J: TRBJ2-3; D: .; size: .; CDR3: CATSRKPFADTQYF; DNA: TGTGCCACCAGCAGAAAGCCTTTTGCAGATACGCAGTATTTT
V: TRBV15; J: TRBJ2-5; D: .; size: .; CDR3: CATSRDLGDSQETQYF; DNA: TGTGCCACCAGCAGAGATCTCGGAGACAGCCAAGAGACCCAGTACTTC
V: TRBV10-3; J: TRBJ1-3; D: TRBD1; size: .; CDR3: CATRTRDRDLIFSGNTIYF; DNA: TGTGCCACCCGGACCCGGGACAGGGACCTAATATTCTCTGGAAACACCATATATTTT
V: TRBV18; J: TRBJ1-5; D: TRBD1; size: .; CDR3: CASSGQGANQPQHF; DNA: TGTGCCAGCTCAGGACAGGGGGCCAATCAGCCCCAGCATTTT
V: TRBV15; J: TRBJ2-2; D: .; size: .; CDR3: CATRRQRPNTGELFF; DNA: TGTGCCACCCGTCGCCAGCGGCCTAACACCGGGGAGCTGTTTTTT
V: TRBV18; J: TRBJ2-5; D: TRBD1; size: .; CDR3: CASSPPRGPRYQETQYF; DNA: TGTGCCAGCTCACCTCCCAGGGGGCCTCGGTACCAAGAGACCCAGTACTTC
V: TRBV10-1; J: TRBJ2-2; D: TRBD1; size: .; CDR3: CASRDRGGGELFF; DNA: TGCGCCAGCAGGGACAGGGGGGGCGGGGAGCTGTTTTTT
V: TRBV6-4; J: TRBJ2-2; D: .; size: .; CDR3: CASSDGGGPGELFF; DNA: TGTGCCAGCAGTGACGGGGGGGGGCCCGGGGAGCTGTTTTTT
V: TRBV7-8; J: TRBJ2-5; D: TRBD1; size: once; CDR3: CASSLSAGGYQETQYF; DNA: TGTGCCAGCAGCTTATCGGCAGGGGGTTACCAAGAGACCCAGTACTTC
V: TRBV11-2; J: TRBJ2-5; D: .; size: .; CDR3: CASSLASRETQYF; DNA: TGTGCCAGCAGCTTAGCTAGCAGGGAGACCCAGTACTTC
V: TRBV28; J: TRBJ1-1; D: .; size: .; CDR3: CASREGGDTEAFF; DNA: TGTGCCTCCCGCGAGGGGGGGGACACTGAAGCTTTCTTT
V: TRBV10-2; J: TRBJ2-2; D: .; size: .; CDR3: CASRGAGQVTGELFF; DNA: TGCGCCAGCAGGGGAGCGGGACAGGTCACCGGGGAGCTGTTTTTT
V: TRBV5-4; J: TRBJ2-7; D: .; size: .; CDR3: CASSLGGGSSYEQYF; DNA: TGTGCCAGCAGCTTGGGCGGAGGGAGCTCCTACGAGCAGTACTTC
V: TRBV27; J: TRBJ2-7; D: TRBD1; size: .; CDR3: CASSQTGTATYEQYF; DNA: TGTGCCAGCAGTCAAACCGGGACAGCCACCTACGAGCAGTACTTC
V: TRBV21-1; J: TRBJ2-7; D: .; size: .; CDR3: CASSKILRDSSYEQYF; DNA: TGTGCCAGCAGCAAAATCTTGAGGGACAGCTCCTACGAGCAGTACTTC
V: TRBV4-2; J: TRBJ1-4; D: TRBD1; size: once; CDR3: CASSHNTGANEKLFF; DNA: TGTGCCAGCAGCCACAATACAGGGGCTAATGAAAAACTGTTTTTT
V: TRBV29-1; J: TRBJ2-7; D: TRBD1; size: .; CDR3: CSVERMQGANEQYF; DNA: TGCAGCGTTGAAAGGATGCAGGGGGCCAACGAGCAGTACTTC
V: TRBV4-3; J: TRBJ2-5; D: TRBD2; size: .; CDR3: CASSALAGGETQYF; DNA: TGCGCCAGCAGCGCCCTAGCGGGAGGCGAGACCCAGTACTTC
V: TRBV7-2; J: TRBJ1-5; D: .; size: .; CDR3: CASSLRVNQPQHF; DNA: TGTGCCAGCAGCTTACGAGTAAATCAGCCCCAGCATTTT
V: TRBV21-1; J: TRBJ2-5; D: .; size: .; CDR3: CASSKGTLHQYF; DNA: TGTGCCAGCAGCAAAGGGACACTCCACCAGTACTTC
V: TRBV29-1; J: TRBJ1-1; D: .; size: .; CDR3: CSVGLGYTEAFF; DNA: TGCAGCGTTGGGCTAGGCTACACTGAAGCTTTCTTT
V: TRBV6-1; J: TRBJ2-3; D: .; size: .; CDR3: CASSLDYAPDTQYF; DNA: TGTGCCAGCAGTCTGGACTACGCTCCGGATACGCAGTATTTT
V: TRBV6-6; J: TRBJ1-2; D: TRBD1; size: .; CDR3: CASRSGGANYGYTF; DNA: TGTGCCAGCAGGTCAGGGGGCGCGAACTATGGCTACACCTTC
V: TRBV7-3; J: TRBJ2-5; D: .; size: .; CDR3: CASSLGQTETQYF; DNA: TGTGCCAGCAGCTTGGGACAAACGGAGACCCAGTACTTC
V: TRBV19; J: TRBJ1-5; D: .; size: .; CDR3: CASSIDRSRQPQHF; DNA: TGTGCCAGTAGTATAGATCGGTCTCGTCAGCCCCAGCATTTT
V: TRBV11-2; J: TRBJ1-1; D: TRBD1; size: .; CDR3: CASSSDRGTEAFF; DNA: TGTGCCAGCAGCTCGGACAGGGGGACTGAAGCTTTCTTT
V: TRBV6-1; J: TRBJ1-2; D: TRBD1; size: .; CDR3: CASSPPTGTNYGYTF; DNA: TGTGCCAGCAGTCCTCCGACAGGGACTAACTATGGCTACACCTTC
V: TRBV5-1; J: TRBJ2-7; D: .; size: .; CDR3: CASSLQVASYEQYF; DNA: TGCGCCAGCAGCTTGCAGGTCGCCTCCTACGAGCAGTACTTC
V: TRBV19; J: TRBJ2-5; D: TRBD2; size: .; CDR3: CASSTGLAGPQTQYF; DNA: TGTGCCAGTAGTACCGGACTAGCGGGGCCGCAGACCCAGTACTTC
V: TRBV5-6; J: TRBJ2-5; D: .; size: .; CDR3: CASSLDGPYQETQYF; DNA: TGTGCCAGCAGCTTGGATGGCCCGTACCAAGAGACCCAGTACTTC
V: TRBV2; J: TRBJ1-5; D: .; size: .; CDR3: CASSDRAQPQHF; DNA: TGTGCCAGCAGTGACAGGGCTCAGCCCCAGCATTTT